The rows below give T cell receptor beta chains drawn from one sample of a study of blood T cell repertoires in COVID-19. The method was immunoSEQ multiplex PCR; TCRdb's version includes in-frame clones alone and lacks a portion of them. The table lists 250,000 to 300,000 clones, approximately 86% of them singletons. Source material: peripheral blood. Every receptor here comes from a woman in her seventies with COVID-19, enrolled during active disease. The CDR3 runs from the conserved cysteine through the conserved F or W. D genes are given only for firm matches. Size values are once, few and many counts, or a class for expanded clones, and some rows have none.

CDR3: CASSIEGHLAQSGANVLTF; DNA: TGTGCCAGTAGTATAGAAGGACACCTGGCCCAATCTGGGGCCAACGTCCTGACTTTC; V: TRBV19; size: -; D: -; J: TRBJ2-6
CDR3: CASSYRRTEAFF; DNA: TGTGCCAGCAGTTACCGCAGGACTGAAGCTTTCTTT; V: TRBV28; size: -; D: -; J: TRBJ1-1
CDR3: CASSFRGAGDLLSTEAFF; DNA: TGTGCCAGCAGTTTTAGAGGGGCAGGGGACCTATTATCCACTGAAGCTTTCTTT; V: TRBV7-2; size: -; D: -; J: TRBJ1-1
CDR3: CASSLTGNTEAFF; DNA: TGTGCCAGCAGTCTAACAGGGAACACTGAAGCTTTCTTT; V: TRBV5-5; size: -; D: -; J: TRBJ1-1
CDR3: CASSSGTGAQNTGELFF; DNA: TGTGCCAGCAGTTCAGGGACAGGGGCGCAGAACACCGGGGAGCTGTTTTTT; V: TRBV27; size: -; D: TRBD1; J: TRBJ2-2
CDR3: CASSLGGQLTEAFF; DNA: TGTGCCAGCAGCTTGGGAGGACAACTCACTGAAGCTTTCTTT; V: TRBV5-4; size: -; D: -; J: TRBJ1-1
CDR3: CASSKAGGLSETQYF; DNA: TGTGCCAGCAGCAAAGCGGGGGGCCTTAGTGAGACCCAGTACTTC; V: TRBV7-2; size: once; D: TRBD2; J: TRBJ2-5
CDR3: CASVYSTSGGSYNEQFF; DNA: TGTGCTAGTGTTTACTCCACTAGCGGGGGCTCCTACAATGAGCAGTTCTTC; V: TRBV12-5; size: -; D: TRBD2; J: TRBJ2-1
CDR3: CASRGQGGTEAFF; DNA: TGTGCCAGCAGGGGACAGGGAGGTACTGAAGCTTTCTTT; V: TRBV28; size: -; D: TRBD1; J: TRBJ1-1
CDR3: CASSLTSGGPVPDEQYF; DNA: TGTGCCAGCAGCTTGACTAGCGGGGGCCCCGTTCCGGACGAGCAGTACTTC; V: TRBV7-9; size: -; D: TRBD2; J: TRBJ2-7